These 18 T cell receptor beta chains came from one sample sequenced in a study of T cells in women clearing cervical HPV infection. TCRdb's table, derived via immunoSEQ multiplex PCR, lists solely in-frame clones and lacks some. The sample totals under 35,000 clones. The sequenced material came from blood buffy coat. The receptors here all came from a woman aged 18 to 75 with a cervical HPV16 infection that either progressed to CIN3+ or cleared (not recorded which).

Details on this clone: Read data end 3 residues before the CDR3 end; the end is taken from the germline J gene. This chain links TRBV20-1 with TRBJ2-7; 10 nucleotides align to TRBD1. The CDR3 totals 14 residues. Germline V gene lookup returns CDR1 DFQATT and CDR2 SNEGSKA (reference sequence). J was trimmed by 2 bases and V by 4 bases; bases with no gene match: 5. The CDR3 protein is CSAKTGTGAYEQYF. CDR3 bases read: TGCAGTGCTAAAACCGGGACAGGGGCCTACGAG.

In regard to this clone: The CDR3 extends 3 residues past the end of the read, so its final part is completed from the germline J gene. This rearrangement joins TRBV29-1 to TRBJ1-5, with D possibly matching TRBD1 (6 bases). CDR3 length: 15 residues. The ends were cut back, 6 bases at V and 4 bases at J, with 19 bases in the middle. The germline CDR1 and CDR2 sequences are SQVTM and ANQGSEA. Here the CDR3 reads CSVTYGTTQNQPQHF. The DNA read from the CDR3 is TGCAGCGTCACCTACGGGACAACCCAGAATCAGCCC.

About this clone itself: The sequence runs out 3 residues before the end of the CDR3; the remainder is reconstructed from the germline J gene. The chain joins TRBV10-3 to TRBJ2-5; tentatively, D is TRBD1 (6 bases). Between the trimmed V and J ends, which lost 6 bases and 2 bases, there was a span of 16 bases. Germline lookup yields CDR1 ENHRY and CDR2 SYGVKD. The CDR3 runs to 15 residues. The CDR3 is CAISTTGLSQETQYF. CDR3 DNA (partial): TGTGCCATCAGCACTACAGGGTTGTCACAAGAGACC.

Of note for this clone: Coverage ceases 3 residues before the CDR3 finishes, and the germline J gene fills in the end. This sequence joins TRBV30 and TRBJ2-1; D call uncertain. V gave up 1 base and J gave up 6 bases, with 4 bases separating them. This CDR3 comprises 11 residues. CDR1 and CDR2 (germline): GTSNPN, SVGIG (reference sequence). CDR3 sequence: CAWSARNEQFF. The CDR3 DNA, read in part, is TGTGCCTGGAGTGCTCGCAATGAG.

Notes on this clone: The CDR3 is cut off 3 residues early in the read; its end comes from the germline J gene. The chain combines TRBV29-1 with TRBJ2-7; 9 bases agree with TRBD1. This CDR3 has 13 amino acids. The germline V gene encodes CDR1 SQVTM and CDR2 ANQGSEA. V was pared by 5 bases and J by 6 bases, with 8 bases of the junction left unmatched. The CDR3 protein is CSVSNRGRGEQYF. Partial CDR3 DNA: TGCAGCGTTTCAAACAGGGGGCGCGGCGAG.

Details on this clone: The observed sequence ends 3 residues before the CDR3 terminus, with the missing tail filled in from the germline J gene. The chain couples TRBV20-1 to TRBJ2-3; TRBD1 agrees at 10 bases. The CDR3 is 13 residues long. The junction had 3 bases not matched to a gene; V was cut back by 4 bases and J by 5 bases. Germline-derived CDR1 and CDR2 are DFQATT and SNEGSKA (reference sequence). This CDR3 reads CSATGQGLDTQYF. The sequenced CDR3 bases are TGCAGTGCTACGGGACAGGGGTTAGATACG.

Regarding this clone: From the germline J gene comes the end of the CDR3, since the read stops 3 residues before it. J is TRBJ1-1 and V is TRBV18; the D gene is possibly TRBD1 (5 bases). CDR3 length equals 15 residues. Germline assignment: CDR1 KGHSH and CDR2 LQKENI. The CDR3 DNA, read in part, is TGTGCCAGCTCAGCGGGACTAGCGGGAGTAGATACG. Its protein is CASSAGLAGVDT. The whole CDR3 sequence is CASSAGLAGVDTAFF.

As concerns this clone: The read stops 3 residues short of the end of the CDR3; the missing end is completed from the germline J gene. V usage is TRBV18 and J usage is TRBJ1-2; 7 bases are a match to TRBD1. CDR1 KGHSH and CDR2 LQKENI come from the germline V gene. The CDR3 covers 14 residues. V dropped 0 bases and J dropped 5; count of bases not matched to a gene: 3. The sequenced CDR3 bases are TGTGCCAGCTCACCACCCGGGACAGCTTATGGC. Translation gives CASSPPGTAYG. Given in full, the CDR3 is CASSPPGTAYGYTF.

About this clone itself: At one end the junction does not follow the germline gene, possibly because of a read error. The sequence runs out 3 residues before the end of the CDR3; the remainder is reconstructed from the germline J gene. V gene TRBV7-7 combines with J gene TRBJ2-7, with 9 bases identical to TRBD1. Germline CDR1 and CDR2: SSHAT and FNYEAQ (reference sequence). This CDR3 comprises 14 residues. CDR3 residues: CASSPGQGRYEQYF. CDR3 bases read: TGTGCTAGCAGCCCGGGACAGGGTCGCTACGAG.

As for this clone: The sequence runs out 3 residues before the end of the CDR3; the remainder is reconstructed from the germline J gene. The rearrangement links TRBV5-6 to TRBJ2-1; 13 bases are shared with TRBD2. CDR1 and CDR2 (germline): SGHDT, YYEEEE. The J segment lost 8 bases and the V segment lost 3 bases, leaving 5 bases of the junction unmatched. The CDR3 length is 15 residues. The CDR3 loop is CASSWLTSGRYEQFF. The CDR3 bases that were read are TGTGCCAGCAGCTGGCTGACTAGCGGGAGGTATGAG.

In the case of this clone: The CDR3 end is not reached by the read, which stops 3 residues before it; the germline J gene fills it in. The chain carries TRBV4-1 and TRBJ2-1; 9 nucleotides line up with TRBD1. This CDR3 spans 15 amino acids. Trimming at V came to 2 bases and at J to 9 bases, leaving 8 bases not matched to a gene. Germline-derived CDR1 and CDR2 are MGHRA and YSYEKL. The CDR3: CASSQLDGTGFEQFF. Incomplete CDR3 DNA: TGCGCCAGCAGCCAACTCGATGGGACAGGGTTTGAG.

This clone is called medium-sized based on its frequency. The CDR3 end is not reached by the read, which stops 3 residues before it; the germline J gene fills it in. Other nucleotide sequences from this sample produce the same CDR3. V usage is TRBV29-1 and J usage is TRBJ1-1; D is possibly TRBD1 (6 bases). CDR1 is SQVTM and CDR2 is ANQGSEA in the germline V gene. The CDR3 spans 12 residues. Trimming stripped 4 bases from V and 4 bases from J, with 10 bases between. The CDR3 DNA, read in part, is TGCAGCGTTGGCGAACAGGGCACTGAA. Translation: CSVGEQGTE. The complete CDR3 sequence is CSVGEQGTEAFF.

As for this clone: The read falls 3 residues short of the CDR3 end, and the missing part is taken from the germline J gene. The chain joins TRBV19 to TRBJ2-2; 12 bases align to TRBD2. The CDR3 has 19 residues. Germline V gene data show CDR1 as LNHDA and CDR2 as SQIVND (reference sequence). The V gene end was trimmed by 1 base and the J gene end by 5 bases; junction bases not matched to a gene: 11. CDR3 bases read: TGTGCCAGTAGTATAGGATCGTCTAGCGGGAGGGGAAGAACCGGGGAG. Protein: CASSIGSSSGRGRTGE. The entire CDR3 sequence reads CASSIGSSSGRGRTGELFF.

To note about this clone: From the germline J gene comes the end of the CDR3, since the read stops 3 residues before it. The chain is built from TRBV5-1 and TRBJ1-6, with D perhaps matching TRBD1 (5 bases). Looked up from germline, CDR1 is SGHRS and CDR2 is YFSETQ. The CDR3 contains 16 residues. Trimming shortened V by 1 base and J by 9 bases, and 17 bases separated the two germline ends. The covered CDR3 bases are TGCGCCAGCAGCTTGAACTACCGACAGACGGGTTCACCC. It is translated as CASSLNYRQTGSP. The whole CDR3 sequence reads CASSLNYRQTGSPLHF.

About this clone: The sequenced fragment ends 3 residues before the CDR3 boundary, so the rest is inferred from the germline J gene. The V call is TRBV13, the J call TRBJ2-3; the match to TRBD2 covers 13 bases. The CDR3 is 17 residues long. J gave up 1 base and V 4 bases, and 5 bases lay outside the gene matches. Germline CDR1 and CDR2: PRHDT and FYEKMQ (reference sequence). The covered CDR3 bases are TGTGCCAGCAGCTCTGGGACTAGCGGGATGGGCACAGATACG. It translates to CASSSGTSGMGTDT. The complete CDR3 sequence is CASSSGTSGMGTDTQYF.

As regards this clone: Read coverage stops 3 residues before the CDR3 terminus; the germline J gene supplies the remainder. The chain employs TRBV2 and TRBJ2-1, with 14 bases aligning to TRBD2. This CDR3 is built from 17 residues. V lost 5 bases, J lost 8 bases, and 11 bases stayed unmatched. Germline lookup yields CDR1 SNHLY and CDR2 FYNNEI. The part of the CDR3 DNA that was read is TGTGCCAGCAGTAGACTAGCGGGAGGGCCTAGGGGAGATGAG. Amino acid sequence: CASSRLAGGPRGDE. The whole CDR3 sequence reads CASSRLAGGPRGDEQFF.

Of note for this clone: The read ends 3 residues shy of where the CDR3 ends; the end is completed using the germline J gene. The chain joins TRBV20-1 to TRBJ2-5; TRBD2 agrees at 7 bases. The junction had 6 bases not matched to a gene; V was cut back by 4 bases and J by 4 bases. CDR1 is DFQATT, CDR2 SNEGSKA, per germline (reference sequence). This CDR3 has 13 residues. The chain's CDR3 is CSAKAGVPETQYF. The part of the CDR3 DNA that was read is TGCAGTGCTAAGGCGGGAGTTCCAGAGACC.

A word on this clone: The read halts 3 residues ahead of the CDR3 end, with the missing end drawn from the germline J gene. The V and J genes are TRBV18 and TRBJ1-4; TRBD1 might be the D (5 bases). CDR1 and CDR2 from the germline V gene are KGHSH and LQKENI. V was shortened by 1 base and J by 7 bases, with 16 bases between the two germline ends. The CDR3 has 16 residues. CDR3: CASSPQIVQESEKLFF. CDR3 bases read: TGTGCCAGCTCACCACAGATAGTACAGGAGAGTGAAAAA.